The 18 T cell receptor beta chains reported below all come from one sample, sequenced in a study of CD8 T cells in ankylosing spondylitis. Each CDR3 protein is one row after TCRdb ran MiXCR on the 5' RACE reads. The repertoire consists of around 35,000 distinct CDR3 sequences, with roughly 12% occurring once and the leading ten covering approximately 31%. Sequencing was carried out using synovial fluid, either unsorted or a sorted T cell fraction (not recorded which). These TCRs come from a male donor with ankylosing spondylitis.

This clonotype showed up many times. V is TRBV6-4 and J is TRBJ2-2; D remains ambiguous. Trimming took 7 bases from V and 4 from J, leaving 13 bases between them. Germline lookup yields CDR1 MRHNA and CDR2 SNTAGT. The CDR3 is 14 amino acids. CDR3 loop: CASKGPSPTGELFF. DNA of the CDR3: TGTGCCAGCAAGGGTCCTTCGCCCACCGGGGAGCTGTTTTTT.

In this sample, this clonotype turned up a few times. CDR3 sequence: CASRYSRGSYEQYF. The CDR3 DNA sequence: TGTGCCAGCAGATACAGTCGAGGCTCCTACGAGCAGTACTTC. The V and J genes are TRBV27 and TRBJ2-7, with D unresolved. V lost 6 bases to trimming and J lost 0 bases, with 12 bases between them. Germline CDR1 is MNHEY and CDR2 is SMNVEV (reference sequence). CDR3 length: 14 amino acids.

This clonotype was observed at least ten times. The chain links TRBV7-8 to TRBJ2-7; 7 bases line up with TRBD1. The CDR3 loop spans 16 amino acids. The germline CDR1 and CDR2 sequences are SGHVS and FQNEAQ. After removal of 7 bases from V and 2 bases from J, the junction contained 14 bases not matched to a gene. CDR3 sequence (DNA): TGTGCCAGCAATGGGGCCCCGACAGGGCGGGCCTACGAGCAGTACTTC. This translates into CASNGAPTGRAYEQYF.

The chain carries TRBV9 and TRBJ1-1; no reliable D call. V gave up 0 bases and J gave up 1 base, with 22 bases separating them. Germline CDR1 SGDLS, CDR2 YYNGEE. The CDR3 length is 19 residues. CDR3 DNA: TGTGCCAGCAGCGTAGGCCTGACCGGCGGAGGTTCCGCGAACACTGAAGCTTTCTTT. It specifies CASSVGLTGGGSANTEAFF. Based on the CDR3 plus reference TRBV9 and TRBJ1-1, the full variable domain is DSGVTQTPKHLITATGQRVTLRCSPRSGDLSVYWYQQSLDQGLQFLIQYYNGEERAKGNILERFSAQQFPDLHSELNLSSLELGDSALYFCASSVGLTGGGSANTEAFFGQGTRLTVV.

Comments on this clonotype: A read error is possible here, since a much larger clone lies one base away. V usage is TRBV6-1 and J usage is TRBJ2-6; the match to TRBD1 covers 7 bases. The V and J ends lost 8 bases and 2 bases, in that order; junction bases with no gene match: 6. Germline V gives CDR1 MNHNS, CDR2 SASEGT. The length of the CDR3 is 15 residues. The CDR3 sequence: CASCPTGTGANVLTF. Written as DNA, the CDR3 is TGTGCCAGCTGCCCGACAGGGACTGGGGCCAACGTCCTGACTTTC.

This clonotype was seen a few times. The V call is TRBV7-2, the J call TRBJ2-1; D not resolved. V was cut by 4 bases and J by 7 bases, with 17 bases left in between. CDR3 length: 15 amino acids. Germline lookup yields CDR1 SGHTA and CDR2 FQGNSA. The CDR3 nucleotides are TGTGCCAGCAGCTACTTGGATAACTGTGGTAATGAGCAGTTCTTC. Residues: CASSYLDNCGNEQFF.

The table lists this clonotype with many counts. The genes are TRBV5-8 and TRBJ1-5, with D unclear. Trimming stripped 1 base from V and 4 bases from J, with 12 bases between. The CDR3 spans 15 residues. CDR1 and CDR2 from the germline V gene are SGHTS and YDEGEE. CDR3 loop: CASSLSSRTNQPQHF. CDR3 sequence (DNA): TGTGCCAGCAGCTTGTCTTCCAGAACTAATCAGCCCCAGCATTTT.

This clonotype was counted at least ten times. This chain connects TRBV28 to TRBJ2-1; TRBD2 might be the D (6 bases). Trimming cost V 3 bases and J 0 bases, with 24 bases left between them. Germline loops: CDR1 MDHEN, CDR2 SYDVKM. The CDR3 has 20 amino acids. The CDR3 region has the DNA TGTGCCAGCAGTTTCCCCCCGGGACTTCGAGCGGAGAGCTCCTACAATGAGCAGTTCTTC. This sequence encodes CASSFPPGLRAESSYNEQFF.

Ten or more counts support this clonotype. V and J are TRBV6-5 and TRBJ1-3; 11 bases map to TRBD1. Germline V CDR1 and CDR2: MNHEY, SVGAGI. The CDR3 length is 19 residues. Trimming removed 0 bases from V and 0 bases from J; junction bases left unmatched: 7. This CDR3 reads CASSYSRPGTGGSGNTIYF. In DNA form, the CDR3 reads TGTGCCAGCAGTTACTCGAGACCCGGGACAGGGGGCTCTGGAAACACCATATATTTT.

The DNA for the CDR3 is TGTGCCAGCAGCTCGCCCTGGGGGAGCGGAAAAGAGACCCAGTACTTC. Amino acids: CASSSPWGSGKETQYF. The chain joins TRBV5-6 to TRBJ2-5; D tentatively reads TRBD1 or TRBD2 (5 bases each). Per the germline V gene, CDR1 is SGHDT and CDR2 is YYEEEE. This CDR3 has 16 residues. Trimming left V 3 bases short and J 3 bases short, with 18 bases between.

Relative to its sample, this clonotype is medium-sized. This rearrangement joins TRBV25-1 to TRBJ2-3; no definite D call. Looked up from germline, CDR1 is MGHDK and CDR2 is SYGVNS. The V end lost 3 bases, the J end lost 2 bases, and 15 bases lay between the germline ends. CDR3 length: 16 residues. In nucleotides, the CDR3 is TGTGCCAGCAGTGAGAATAGGTTATTAGCCACAGATACGCAGTATTTT. This codes for CASSENRLLATDTQYF.

This clonotype has just a few counts. V gene TRBV27 combines with J gene TRBJ2-6, with no clear D. The CDR3 has 13 residues. CDR1 is MNHEY, CDR2 SMNVEV, per germline (reference sequence). Trimming removed 3 bases at V and 7 bases at J, with 7 bases between. CDR3 region: CASSFSYANVLTF. The DNA for the CDR3 is TGTGCCAGCAGTTTCTCATACGCCAACGTCCTGACTTTC.

There are many counts of this clonotype. V is TRBV5-6 and J is TRBJ2-2; TRBD2 might be the D (6 bases). The CDR3 has 13 residues. CDR1 and CDR2 (germline): SGHDT, YYEEEE. With 3 bases removed from V and 5 bases from J, the gap between germline ends came to 8 bases. CDR3 sequence (DNA): TGTGCCAGCAGCTGGAGGGCGACCGGGGAGCTGTTTTTT. Its translation: CASSWRATGELFF.

This clonotype came up many times. This chain uses TRBV7-4 with TRBJ1-5; D perhaps matches TRBD1 (5 bases). V was shortened by 3 bases and J by 1 base, with 16 bases between the two germline ends. The length of the CDR3 is 17 residues. Germline assignment: CDR1 SGHVT and CDR2 SQSDAQ. The CDR3 protein is CASSFRQNKGSNQPQHF. CDR3 nucleotides: TGTGCCAGCAGCTTTAGACAGAACAAGGGGAGCAATCAGCCCCAGCATTTT.

The chain is built from TRBV12-3 or TRBV12-4 and TRBJ1-1, with D uncertain. CDR3 length equals 13 residues. V was cut by 3 bases and J by 1 base, with 6 bases left in between. The CDR3 nucleotides read TGTGCCAGCAGTTTCAAGGCGAACACTGAAGCTTTCTTT. Residues: CASSFKANTEAFF.

This clonotype was observed a single time. The genes are TRBV6-5 and TRBJ2-2; the D is unclear. The CDR3 spans 15 residues. V lost 4 bases and J 4 bases, leaving 13 bases between the germline ends. Germline V gene sequence: CDR1 MNHEY, CDR2 SVGAGI. Here the CDR3 DNA reads TGTGCCAGCAGTTCTGACGGACCGGGCACCGGGGAGCTGTTTTTT. Residues: CASSSDGPGTGELFF.

This clonotype occurred many times. The chain couples TRBV20-1 to TRBJ2-3; the match to TRBD2 covers 9 bases. Germline V CDR1 and CDR2: DFQATT, SNEGSKA (reference sequence). V shed 0 bases and J 2 bases; nucleotides not matched to a gene: 9. This CDR3 contains 17 residues. The CDR3 region is CSARDRGRAANTDTQYF. CDR3 in DNA: TGCAGTGCTAGAGACCGCGGGAGGGCCGCCAACACAGATACGCAGTATTTT.

Many counts were recorded for this clonotype. V usage is TRBV11-2 and J usage is TRBJ2-5; 7 nucleotides match TRBD1. Germline trimming cut 4 bases from V and 5 bases from J; bases unmatched to any gene: 7. Germline CDR1 reads SGHAT; CDR2 reads FQNNGV. The CDR3 covers 14 residues. CDR3 sequence reads: CASSSTTGYETQYF. CDR3 sequence (DNA): TGTGCCAGCAGCTCGACGACAGGGTATGAGACCCAGTACTTC. Full variable domain (rest looked up from reference TRBV11-2 and TRBJ2-5): EAGVAQSPRYKIIEKRQSVAFWCNPISGHATLYWYQQILGQGPKLLIQFQNNGVVDDSQLPKDRFSAERLKGVDSTLKIQPAKLEDSAVYLCASSSTTGYETQYFGPGTRLLVL.